This record concerns one TCR beta chain sequence. No antigen is known for it. Per germline, CDR1 DFQATT and CDR2 SNEGSKA (reference sequence). Trimming took 0 bases from V and 2 from J; bases not matched to a gene: 16. This CDR3 has 19 amino acids. The data are from a study of response to subunit inactivated influenza vaccine. Study-wide results and limits: Each seasonal flu vaccination may recruit only limited new T cells, authors suggested.

TCRdb re-derived calls from the RT-PCR reads in MiXCR, one entry per CDR3 protein. The sample has 500,000 or so distinct CDR3 sequences, about 17% seen once; the top ten hold about 3%. This clonotype was obtained from a man aged 50 to 69 who received an inactivated influenza vaccine. V gene TRBV20-1 combines with J gene TRBJ2-3, with 8 bases aligning to TRBD2. The sequences come from CD4+ T cells sorted from PBMCs, collected roughly 24 months after vaccination. CDR3 sequence: CSAREASGRVPQTTDTQYF. The CDR3 DNA reads TGCAGTGCTAGAGAGGCTAGCGGGCGAGTACCCCAAACCACAGATACGCAGTATTTT.